This is a list of T cell receptor beta chains from one sample in a study of response to subunit inactivated influenza vaccine. TCRdb reprocessed the RT-PCR reads via MiXCR and lists one record per CDR3 protein. Here the sample spans 750,000 to 850,000 distinct CDR3 sequences, about 18% being singletons. Sequences were derived from PBMCs from blood, sampled around 5 days after vaccination. These receptors came from a man between 50 and 59 years old who received an inactivated influenza vaccine. The CDR3 runs from the conserved cysteine through the conserved F or W. The D gene is left open where the match is weak. Some rows have no size entry. The others give once, few or many, or a class for an expanded clone.

d_call clone_size j_call v_call cdr3_aa cdr3_nt
. . TRBJ2-1 TRBV11-1 CASSLGYGGLSSYNEQFF TGTGCCAGCAGCTTAGGATACGGGGGGCTGAGCTCCTACAATGAGCAGTTCTTC
. few TRBJ2-5 TRBV7-9 CASSLGSGVVETQYF TGTGCCAGCAGCTTAGGTTCGGGAGTGGTAGAGACCCAGTACTTC
. . TRBJ1-6 TRBV2 CASSPSPLHF TGTGCCAGCAGTCCCTCACCCCTCCACTTT
TRBD1 few TRBJ2-7 TRBV5-1 CASSFTQGVGYEQYF TGCGCCAGCAGCTTTACACAGGGGGTGGGCTACGAGCAGTACTTC
. few TRBJ2-7 TRBV18 CASSPNPGSSYEQYF TGTGCCAGCTCACCAAATCCTGGAAGCTCCTACGAGCAGTACTTC
TRBD1 . TRBJ2-7 TRBV7-8 CASSFTGDNEQYF TGTGCCAGCAGCTTTACAGGGGATAACGAGCAGTACTTC
TRBD2 . TRBJ2-3 TRBV7-2 CASSPSGGPDTQYF TGTGCCAGCAGCCCATCGGGGGGTCCGGATACGCAGTATTTT
. . TRBJ2-5 TRBV12-3/TRBV12-4 CASSLDQRWETQYF TGTGCCAGCAGTTTAGACCAGAGGTGGGAGACCCAGTACTTC
. . TRBJ2-7 TRBV7-6 CASSLPNYEQYF TGTGCCAGCAGCTTACCGAACTACGAGCAGTACTTC
. . TRBJ2-3 TRBV6-5 CASSYSGSLSDTQYF TGTGCCAGCAGTTACTCGGGCAGTCTCTCAGATACGCAGTATTTT
. few TRBJ2-4 TRBV20-1 CSAREGQLKNIQYF TGCAGTGCTAGGGAGGGACAGCTCAAAAACATTCAGTACTTC
. few TRBJ2-5 TRBV6-5 CASSYSGHLQETQYF TGTGCCAGCAGTTACTCCGGACACCTCCAAGAGACCCAGTACTTC
TRBD1 few TRBJ2-1 TRBV24-1 CATSDLGTVGQFF TGTGCCACCAGTGATTTAGGGACAGTGGGGCAGTTCTTC
. once TRBJ2-7 TRBV12-5 CASGPRQAEAYEQYF TGTGCTAGTGGTCCCAGACAGGCGGAGGCCTACGAGCAGTACTTC
. . TRBJ2-1 TRBV7-9 CASSQGGWQFF TGTGCCAGCAGCCAAGGGGGGTGGCAGTTCTTC
TRBD2 many TRBJ2-5 TRBV11-2 CASSPRTSVYQETQYF TGTGCCAGCAGCCCCCGGACTAGCGTGTACCAAGAGACCCAGTACTTC
. . TRBJ2-2 TRBV4-1 CASSQDEPSGGWAAKNTGELFF TGCGCCAGCAGCCAAGACGAGCCGTCCGGGGGATGGGCGGCAAAGAACACCGGGGAGCTGTTTTTT
. many TRBJ2-1 TRBV6-5 CASSSGQSSYNEQFF TGTGCCAGCAGTTCAGGACAGAGCTCCTACAATGAGCAGTTCTTC
. . TRBJ2-1 TRBV7-9 CASSYGIEQFF TGTGCCAGCAGCTACGGCATTGAGCAGTTCTTC
TRBD1 . TRBJ2-7 TRBV20-1 CSARDVVRGEQYF TGCAGTGCTAGAGACGTTGTCAGGGGGGAGCAGTACTTC
. . TRBJ2-3 TRBV12-3/TRBV12-4 CASSFIQASTDTQYF TGTGCCAGCAGTTTTATACAGGCTAGCACAGATACGCAGTATTTT
. . TRBJ2-7 TRBV25-1 CASRGQTTDEQYF TGTGCCAGCAGGGGGCAGACTACCGACGAGCAGTACTTC
TRBD2 . TRBJ2-1 TRBV12-3/TRBV12-4 CASRNSGLAGWEQFF TGTGCCAGCAGGAACAGCGGACTAGCGGGATGGGAGCAGTTCTTC
TRBD2 many TRBJ2-1 TRBV20-1 CSAREVGGASYNEQFF TGCAGTGCTAGAGAGGTGGGAGGGGCCTCCTACAATGAGCAGTTCTTC
. once TRBJ1-1 TRBV20-1 CCATVWDKEAFF TGCTGTGCCACTGTCTGGGACAAAGAAGCTTTCTTT
TRBD1 . TRBJ2-5 TRBV25-1 CASSEGQVGQETQYF TGTGCCAGCAGTGAGGGACAGGTCGGGCAAGAGACCCAGTACTTC
. . TRBJ2-5 TRBV5-1 CASSLPSYQETQYF TGCGCCAGCAGCCTACCGAGTTACCAAGAGACCCAGTACTTC
TRBD1 . TRBJ1-1 TRBV12-3/TRBV12-4 CASSDDRGRVAFF TGTGCCAGCAGTGACGACAGGGGGCGCGTAGCTTTCTTT
TRBD2 . TRBJ2-7 TRBV4-2 CASSQENYLAGVYEQYF TGTGCCAGCAGCCAAGAAAATTACCTAGCGGGGGTTTACGAGCAGTACTTC
TRBD2 . TRBJ2-1 TRBV6-2/TRBV6-3 CASSYTLGSGSHEQFF TGTGCCAGCAGTTACACCCTGGGTAGCGGGAGTCATGAGCAGTTCTTC
TRBD1 . TRBJ1-2 TRBV19 CASSNPGQGAWNYGYSF TGTGCCAGTAGTAACCCAGGACAGGGGGCATGGAACTATGGCTACTCCTTC
TRBD1 few TRBJ1-2 TRBV7-8 CASSRTGGLGYTF TGTGCCAGCAGCCGGACAGGGGGCTTGGGCTACACCTTC
. . TRBJ1-2 TRBV12-3/TRBV12-4 CASSLTAGVGYTF TGTGCCAGCAGTTTAACGGCAGGGGTTGGCTACACCTTC
. many TRBJ2-3 TRBV4-2 CASSQGGSQYF TGTGCCAGCAGCCAAGGAGGGTCTCAGTATTTT
TRBD2 few TRBJ2-7 TRBV7-8 CASRREEGDYEQYF TGTGCCAGCCGACGGGAGGAAGGGGACTACGAGCAGTACTTC
. . TRBJ2-1 TRBV20-1 CSAEILGGEVILEQFF TGCAGTGCTGAAATACTAGGCGGGGAAGTGATCTTAGAGCAGTTCTTC
TRBD2 . TRBJ2-1 TRBV5-1 CASSQGTRRNNEQFF TGCGCCAGCAGCCAAGGGACTAGAAGAAACAATGAGCAGTTCTTC
. . TRBJ2-1 TRBV9 CASSVEPQGTEQFF TGTGCCAGCAGCGTAGAACCCCAGGGGACCGAGCAGTTCTTC
. . TRBJ1-5 TRBV6-2/TRBV6-3 CASLGRPNQPQHF TGTGCCAGCTTAGGCAGACCTAATCAGCCCCAGCATTTT
. few TRBJ1-5 TRBV12-3/TRBV12-4 CASSLGAGKDQPQHF TGTGCCAGCAGTTTAGGCGCAGGGAAGGATCAGCCCCAGCATTTT
. . TRBJ2-7 TRBV10-2 CASSVSLGAYEQYF TGCGCCAGCAGTGTTAGCCTTGGGGCCTACGAGCAGTACTTC
. few TRBJ2-1 TRBV4-2 CASTQSPDNEQFF TGTGCCAGTACCCAGAGTCCCGACAATGAGCAGTTCTTC
. few TRBJ2-1 TRBV12-3/TRBV12-4 CASTNLGGYNEQFF TGTGCCAGCACCAATCTAGGGGGATACAATGAGCAGTTCTTC
TRBD2 . TRBJ2-7 TRBV10-2 CASRKLAGVIYEQYF TGCGCCAGCAGAAAACTAGCGGGAGTGATCTACGAGCAGTACTTC
. . TRBJ1-1 TRBV12-3/TRBV12-4 CASSVRGNTEAFF TGTGCCAGCAGTGTCAGGGGGAACACTGAAGCTTTCTTT
. many TRBJ2-3 TRBV11-2 CASSLALSTDTQYF TGTGCCAGCAGCTTAGCTCTCTCCACAGATACGCAGTATTTT
. . TRBJ1-4 TRBV30 CAWARQTNEKLFF TGTGCCTGGGCTCGGCAAACTAATGAAAAACTGTTTTTT
TRBD1 few TRBJ2-5 TRBV6-2/TRBV6-3 CASSQLRDRGRETQYF TGTGCCAGCAGCCAACTCCGGGACAGGGGTCGAGAGACCCAGTACTTC
. . TRBJ2-7 TRBV12-3/TRBV12-4 CASSLDRSRGAYEQYF TGTGCCAGCAGTTTAGATCGGTCGCGTGGGGCCTACGAGCAGTACTTC
. many TRBJ2-5 TRBV15 CATSRGGPDRETQYF TGTGCCACCAGCAGAGGTGGTCCGGATCGAGAGACCCAGTACTTC
TRBD1 few TRBJ2-1 TRBV20-1 CSARAQTGTFYNEQFF TGCAGTGCTAGAGCTCAGACAGGGACCTTTTACAATGAGCAGTTCTTC
TRBD2 . TRBJ2-1 TRBV28 CASSLRRGSDNEQFF TGTGCCAGCAGTCTTAGGCGCGGGAGTGACAATGAGCAGTTCTTC
. few TRBJ2-3 TRBV12-3/TRBV12-4 CASLAGNTQYF TGTGCCAGCCTGGCAGGCAATACGCAGTATTTT
. few TRBJ2-7 TRBV12-3/TRBV12-4 CASSLGVSEQYF TGTGCCAGCAGTTTGGGGGTGAGCGAGCAGTACTTC